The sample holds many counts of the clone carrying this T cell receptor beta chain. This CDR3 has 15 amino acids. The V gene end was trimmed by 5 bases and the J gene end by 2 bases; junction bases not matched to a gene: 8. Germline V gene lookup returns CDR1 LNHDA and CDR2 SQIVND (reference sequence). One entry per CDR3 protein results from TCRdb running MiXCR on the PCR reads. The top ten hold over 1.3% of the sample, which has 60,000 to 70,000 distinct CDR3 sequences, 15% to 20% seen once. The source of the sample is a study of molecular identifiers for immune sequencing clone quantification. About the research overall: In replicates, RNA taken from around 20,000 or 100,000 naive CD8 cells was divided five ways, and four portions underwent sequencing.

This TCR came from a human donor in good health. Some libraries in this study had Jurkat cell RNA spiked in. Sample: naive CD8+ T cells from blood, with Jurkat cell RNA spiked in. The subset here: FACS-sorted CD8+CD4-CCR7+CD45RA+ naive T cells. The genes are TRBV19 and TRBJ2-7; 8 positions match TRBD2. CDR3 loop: CASSLGLAATYEQYF. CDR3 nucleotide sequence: TGTGCCAGTAGTCTCGGACTAGCAGCTACCTACGAGCAGTACTTC.